Sequencing of this TCR beta chain was carried out in a study of blood T cell repertoires in COVID-19. Background on the study: Donors in the United States, Italy and Spain gave samples during acute or convalescent COVID-19. PBMCs, B-cell-depleted T cells, or T cells were the source of the cDNA or gDNA that made up the material.

Sequencing used immunoSEQ multiplex PCR; TCRdb keeps in-frame clones, though not all of them. This sample has some 56,000 clones, with approximately 83% found just once. Germline CDR1 and CDR2: LGHNA and YSLEER. Deletions cut 1 base from V and 5 bases from J, with 12 bases between. The CDR3 runs 14 residues. Enrolled during active infection, Seattle patients were then followed longitudinally. This receptor was identified in an elderly man with COVID-19, enrolled during active disease. The sample was peripheral blood. V is TRBV4-3 and J is TRBJ2-7; D remains ambiguous. The CDR3 DNA is TGCGCCAGCAGCCAAGCGATCACGGGTCACGAGCAGTACTTC. Translation gives CASSQAITGHEQYF.